This passage covers 13 T cell receptor beta chains from one sample sequenced in a study of T cell responses to AZD1222 COVID-19 vaccine. Generated by immunoSEQ multiplex PCR, the TCRdb table keeps only in-frame clones and is missing some. The sample includes roughly 180,000 clones, roughly 94% seen only once; the top ten take approximately 0.69%. The sequencing used peripheral blood, collected on day 0 of AZD1222 vaccination. These receptors were obtained from an adult in good health.

The rearrangement joins TRBV6-5 to TRBJ2-3, with D perhaps matching TRBD1 (5 bases). CDR1 and CDR2 from the germline V gene are MNHEY and SVGAGI. With 7 bases removed from V and 2 bases from J, the gap between germline ends came to 13 bases. This CDR3 has 14 residues. The CDR3 DNA sequence: TGTGCCAGCAAATCAGGGTTCGCCACAGATACGCAGTATTTT. The encoded protein is CASKSGFATDTQYF.

The J gene is TRBJ2-7, the V gene TRBV11-2; 11 nucleotides line up with TRBD2. Germline trimming cut 5 bases from V and 0 bases from J; bases unmatched to any gene: 6. CDR3 length: 16 residues. Germline CDR1 and CDR2: SGHAT and FQNNGV. The CDR3 loop is CASSPGTSGNSYEQYF. In DNA, the CDR3 is TGTGCCAGCAGCCCGGGGACTAGCGGTAACTCCTACGAGCAGTACTTC.

V is TRBV29-1 and J is TRBJ1-4, with 7 bases matching TRBD1. Germline V lookup: CDR1 SQVTM, CDR2 ANQGSEA. CDR3 length: 14 amino acids. The J segment lost 3 bases and the V segment lost 7 bases, leaving 8 bases of the junction unmatched. The CDR3: CSARLRGSNEKLFF. CDR3 sequence (DNA): TGCAGCGCGCGCCTCAGGGGGTCTAATGAAAAACTGTTTTTT.

The chain is built from TRBV4-1 and TRBJ2-7, with 7 bases matching TRBD2. The CDR3 runs to 16 residues. Germline assignment: CDR1 MGHRA and CDR2 YSYEKL. Trimming removed 4 bases from V and 2 bases from J; junction bases left unmatched: 11. The CDR3 coding sequence is TGCGCCAGCAGCCCTGGACGCCAGCGGGGTACCTACGAGCAGTACTTC. Translated, it gives CASSPGRQRGTYEQYF.

V is TRBV11-2 and J is TRBJ2-1; D gene ambiguous. V lost 4 bases and J 15 bases, leaving 25 bases between the germline ends. The CDR3 consists of 15 residues. The V gene's germline CDR1 is SGHAT and CDR2 FQNNGV. CDR3 region: CASSSGYGMGLSGFF. CDR3 nucleotide sequence: TGTGCCAGCAGCTCCGGGTATGGGATGGGCCTCTCGGGGTTCTTC.

CDR3 sequence: CASTPRGGRSNNEQFF. CDR3 bases: TGTGCCAGCACCCCAAGGGGCGGGAGAAGTAACAATGAGCAGTTCTTC. This rearrangement joins TRBV7-8 to TRBJ2-1; 7 bases align to TRBD2. Germline V gives CDR1 SGHVS, CDR2 FQNEAQ. The CDR3 length is 16 residues. V dropped 7 bases and J dropped 5; count of bases not matched to a gene: 14.

The CDR3: CSLRQGGHGYTF. As DNA, the CDR3 is TGCAGCCTCCGACAGGGAGGACATGGCTACACCTTC. The gene calls are TRBV29-1 and TRBJ1-2, with 7 bases that match TRBD1. Per the germline V gene, CDR1 is SQVTM and CDR2 is ANQGSEA. This CDR3 contains 12 residues. Trimming took 8 bases from V and 6 from J; bases not matched to a gene: 9.

The CDR3 spells CASTANIALYSNQPQHF. CDR3 in DNA: TGTGCCAGTACAGCTAACATTGCTCTTTATAGCAATCAGCCCCAGCATTTT. The chain carries TRBV19 and TRBJ1-5; D remains ambiguous. Germline values: CDR1 LNHDA, CDR2 SQIVND (reference sequence). There are 17 residues in the CDR3. Trimming cost V 7 bases and J 0 bases, with 19 bases left between them. The full variable domain, its missing parts supplied by reference TRBV19 and TRBJ1-5, is DGGITQSPKYLFRKEGQNVTLSCEQNLNHDAMYWYRQDPGQGLRLIYYSQIVNDFQKGDIAEGYSVSREKKESFPLTVTSAQKNPTAFYLCASTANIALYSNQPQHFGDGTRLSIL.

The chain is built from TRBV2 and TRBJ1-1; D is undetermined. The length of the CDR3 is 12 residues. The V end was cut by 4 bases, the J end by 9 bases, with 12 bases between. In germline, CDR1 is SNHLY, CDR2 FYNNEI. The CDR3 reads CASSVYYLQAFF. In nucleotides, the CDR3 is TGTGCCAGCAGTGTTTACTACCTACAAGCTTTCTTT.

This clone showed up just once. The genes are TRBV20-1 and TRBJ1-1; 7 nucleotides align to TRBD1. From germline, CDR1 is DFQATT and CDR2 SNEGSKA (reference sequence). V lost 1 base and J lost 13; bases outside the gene matches: 6. The length of the CDR3 is 11 residues. CDR3 bases: TGCAGTGCTAGAGGGGGACAGTTAGTTTTCTTT. Encoded protein: CSARGGQLVFF.

The chain is built from TRBV5-4 and TRBJ1-3; D unclear. The CDR3 has 15 amino acids. V was cut by 4 bases and J by 2 bases, with 13 bases left in between. CDR1 is SGHNT and CDR2 is YYREEE in the germline V gene (reference sequence). CDR3 DNA: TGTGCCAGCAGCCCGGATACCCTGACTGGAAACACCATATATTTT. Amino acids: CASSPDTLTGNTIYF.

The chain is built from TRBV5-1 and TRBJ1-3; D is possibly TRBD1 (5 bases). V lost 0 bases and J lost 0, with 13 bases in between. The CDR3 totals 17 residues. CDR1 is SGHRS and CDR2 is YFSETQ in the germline V gene. Here the CDR3 DNA reads TGCGCCAGCAGCTTGGCCGCTGGGGGTAACTCTGGAAACACCATATATTTT. Its protein product is CASSLAAGGNSGNTIYF.

This chain links TRBV29-1 with TRBJ1-2; D call uncertain. Germline CDR1 reads SQVTM; CDR2 reads ANQGSEA. The CDR3 covers 13 residues. With 4 bases removed from V and 6 bases from J, the gap between germline ends came to 15 bases. CDR3 sequence: CSVGRPLDNGYTF. CDR3 sequence (DNA): TGCAGCGTTGGCCGTCCCCTCGACAATGGCTACACCTTC.